This TCR beta chain was profiled in a study of CD8+ T cells in alopecia areata. Study at large: Patients remained on tofacitinib for 6 to 18 months and then went 6 months without it. Whole-study findings and limits: Clonality exceeded that of normal scalp in lesional scalp, most notably in alopecia totalis/universalis. Sequence data from scalp samples additionally include resident alphabeta T cells of normal skin.

A remark on this clone: Its target is not known.

The treatment denotes: oral pan-JAK inhibitor, 5-10 mg twice daily. Alopecia areata patients provided lesional scalp punch biopsies and peripheral blood. Germline V CDR1 and CDR2: GTSNPN, SVGIG (reference sequence). The CDR3 extends over 15 amino acids. With V trimmed by 6 bases and J by 0 bases, 7 bases remained unmatched. In each case, RNA was isolated and then reverse transcribed into cDNA as the sequencing template. This table comes from immunoSEQ multiplex PCR, and its TCRdb copy is limited to in-frame clones, with some not included. This table holds some 220,000 clones, more than 45% found once.

The sequenced sample was CD4+ T cells sorted from blood, obtained at week 4, from a patient treated with tofacitinib. This rearrangement joins TRBV30 to TRBJ2-2, with 7 bases identical to TRBD1. The origin of this receptor is a human donor with alopecia areata. The CDR3 bases are TGTGCCTGTATACAGGGGCACGCGAACACCGGGGAGCTGTTTTTT. Its translation: CACIQGHANTGELFF.